The TCR beta chain described here comes from a study of technical replicates of blood from a handful of donors. Germline values: CDR1 LNHDA, CDR2 SQIVND (reference sequence). Losses at the gene ends were 0 bases for V and 0 bases for J; bases not matched to a gene: 6. This CDR3 comprises 18 residues. TCRdb keeps only in-frame clones here, not all; method: immunoSEQ multiplex PCR. Seen here are 75,000 to 90,000 clones, 93% observed once, and the top ten hold roughly 0.23%. The rearrangement joins TRBV19 to TRBJ2-2, with 8 nucleotides matching TRBD2. This receptor was obtained from a human donor in good health. What was sequenced was T cells isolated from PBMCs. The DNA of the CDR3 is TGTGCCAGTAGTATAGAGGGACTAGGATTGGCGAACACCGGGGAGCTGTTTTTT. Protein sequence: CASSIEGLGLANTGELFF. The full variable domain, completed using reference TRBV19 and TRBJ2-2, is DGGITQSPKYLFRKEGQNVTLSCEQNLNHDAMYWYRQDPGQGLRLIYYSQIVNDFQKGDIAEGYSVSREKKESFPLTVTSAQKNPTAFYLCASSIEGLGLANTGELFFGEGSRLTVL.